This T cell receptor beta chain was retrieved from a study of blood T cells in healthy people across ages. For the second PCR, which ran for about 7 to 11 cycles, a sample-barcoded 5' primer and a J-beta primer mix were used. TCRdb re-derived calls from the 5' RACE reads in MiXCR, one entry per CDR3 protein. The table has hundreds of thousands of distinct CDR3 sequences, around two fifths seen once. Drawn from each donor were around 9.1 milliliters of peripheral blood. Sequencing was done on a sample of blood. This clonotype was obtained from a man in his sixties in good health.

CDR3 in amino acids: CASSDGQNNQPQHF. DNA for the CDR3: TGTGCCAGCAGTGACGGACAGAACAATCAGCCCCAGCATTTT. The chain combines TRBV6-1 with TRBJ1-5; perhaps TRBD1 as D (6 bases). The germline CDR1 and CDR2 sequences are MNHNS and SASEGT. The germline V and J ends were trimmed by 3 bases and 3 bases, with 9 bases remaining between them. The length of the CDR3 is 14 residues.